Here is one T cell receptor beta chain with its context. Which antigen it targets is not known. These data belong to a study of monozygotic twins with inflammatory bowel disease (dated by TCRdb to between 2019 and 2020). Regarding the research as a whole: A total of roughly 28 monozygotic twin pairs were included in the full study, comprising nine German pairs (four IBD-concordant, five IBD-discordant) and 19 IBD-discordant Danish pairs. The search for disease-associated traits relied mainly on comparing IBD patients with their genetically identical healthy co-twins within discordant pairs. Each individual had, on average, about 151 000 unique TCRalpha sequences and 181 000 unique TCRbeta sequences available for analysis. Broad study findings and their caveats: Because patients were on differing immunosuppressive treatments, the repertoires may have picked up extra background noise and inter-individual variability. Distinction between different T cell subtypes could not be achieved in the analysis. No single strong signal or clonotype linked to IBD turned up in the results, so the idea that one exists was not supported. IBD patients had lower TCRbeta repertoire diversity, measured by the inverse Simpson index, than their healthy co-twins. Compared with healthy twins, IBD patients shared fewer clonotypes with other individuals, and the difference was most pronounced in patients with signs of disease activity. Repertoire similarity did not differ between concordant and discordant twins, which could be due to limited statistical power.

CDR1 MNHEY and CDR2 SVGAGI were looked up in the germline V gene. The CDR3 measures 11 amino acids from cysteine to phenylalanine. A DNA sequence was not provided. The library was obtained by 5' RACE. Preparation of each TCR library used approximately 3.5 ug of total RNA. For each sample, cDNA synthesis with SMARTScribe reverse transcriptase was split into eight separate reactions. During cDNA synthesis, unique molecular identifiers containing a 6-nucleotide sample barcode were introduced by template switching. TCRalpha and TCRbeta cDNA was amplified by two nested PCRs of roughly 15 and 9 cycles, with bead purification after each PCR. Before amplification, cDNA was treated with uracil DNA-glycosylase and purified using the QIAquick PCR purification kit. The second PCR added Illumina TruSeq-compatible adapters along with sample-specific barcodes. Library quality and concentration were assessed using TapeStation and Qubit, and 5 to 6 ng of each library was pooled. The pooled libraries were sequenced with 2 x 100 bp reads and custom sequencing primers on an Illumina HiSeq2500 single-index Rapid Run. Turning to the authors' computational methods: PCR and sequencing errors were corrected by UMI-based consensus assembly using MiGEC version 1.2.6. MiXCR version 2.1.1 was used for V(D)J alignment, clonotype assembly and CDR3 extraction. To normalise gene usage, clonotype sharing and MAIT/NKT TCR abundance, the analysis used the top 1000, 10 000 and 20 000 clonotypes per sample. Diversity was computed as the inverse Simpson index with the vegan R package after downsampling to 27 000 UMIs. Paired Mann-Whitney U tests on discordant twin pairs were used, with Benjamini-Hochberg multiple-testing correction. Reads reprocessed by TCRdb are summarized as one entry per CDR3 protein sequence, and DNA is absent. TCRdb's processing, not the authors' own work, is the source of the V and J calls. The sample table records around 47,000 distinct CDR3 sequences. The top ten constitute about 4.9% of the sample.

An approximately 2.5 ml peripheral blood sample was drawn into PAXgene tubes per donor and stored at -80°C. Total RNA was isolated from whole blood with the PAXgene blood miRNA kit on an automated QIAcube, without T cell sorting. Peripheral blood from monozygotic twin pairs who were concordant or discordant for inflammatory bowel disease underwent deep TCRalpha and TCRbeta repertoire profiling using unique molecular barcoding. Smoking habits were recorded for all twin pairs, with individuals classified as current, former or never smokers. This sequence uses TRBV6-5 and TRBJ2-1; TCRdb reports TRBD1, a call that lacks DNA to check it against. Sequenced: blood. The sequence came from a human donor with ulcerative colitis or Crohn's disease, or a healthy co-twin of an affected twin (not recorded which). CDR3 protein: CASRRQGEQFF.